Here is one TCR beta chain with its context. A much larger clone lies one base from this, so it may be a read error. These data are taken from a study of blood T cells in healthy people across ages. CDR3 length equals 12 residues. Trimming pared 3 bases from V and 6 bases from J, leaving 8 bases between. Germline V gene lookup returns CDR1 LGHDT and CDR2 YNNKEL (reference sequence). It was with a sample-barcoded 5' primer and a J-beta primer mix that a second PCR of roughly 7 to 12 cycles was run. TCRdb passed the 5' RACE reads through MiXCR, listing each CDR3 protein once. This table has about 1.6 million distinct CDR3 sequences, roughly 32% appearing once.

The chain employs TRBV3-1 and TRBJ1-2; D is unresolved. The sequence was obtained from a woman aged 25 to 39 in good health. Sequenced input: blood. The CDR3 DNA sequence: TGTGCCAGCAGCCATGTAGCCAATGGCTACACCTTC. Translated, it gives CASSHVANGYTF. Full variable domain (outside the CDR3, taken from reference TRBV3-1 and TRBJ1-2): DTAVSQTPKYLVTQMGNDKSIKCEQNLGHDTMYWYKQDSKKFLKIMFSYNNKELIINETVPNRFSPKSPDKAHLNLHINSLELGDSAVYFCASSHVANGYTFGSGTRLTVV.